This T cell receptor beta chain was sequenced during a study of T cell changes during pregnancy in multiple sclerosis (dated by TCRdb to about 2019). About the study as a whole: In women with multiple sclerosis, the researchers looked at how the T cell repertoire shifted as pregnancy progressed.

The library was prepared using the immunoSEQ multiplex PCR assay. TCRdb mirrors the immuneACCESS table, restricted to in-frame sequences. Some clones are absent from its copies; in checked studies, under half trace to an unresolved V gene, and the reason for the others is unknown. A total of about 47,000 clones appear in this sample, approximately 92% of them only once. The top ten constitute around 2% of the sample. This clone was counted once. What antigen it recognizes has not been identified. The sample holds no much larger clone one base away, and base qualities are not on file. Specimen: peripheral blood, collected in the third trimester of pregnancy. The receptor was derived from a female donor with multiple sclerosis, enrolled in a pregnancy study.

For the CDR3, the sequence is CASSLGRLGQSRNTEAFF. The DNA reads as follows: TGTGCCAGCAGCTTAGGAAGACTGGGACAGAGTAGGAACACTGAAGCTTTCTTT. The sequence links TRBV7-9 to TRBJ1-1, with 7 central nucleotides matching TRBD1. CDR1 and CDR2 (SEHNR, FQNEAQ) derive from the germline V gene (reference sequence). V is trimmed back by 1 base and J by 1 base, and the junction contains 12 bases that no gene match accounts for. The CDR3 starts with the cysteine, ends with the phenylalanine, and has 18 residues. Only CDR3 DNA remains: 54 bases, in frame from the first base.